This T cell receptor beta chain was profiled in a study of T cell responses to AZD1222 COVID-19 vaccine. Study information: Both about-4-week and about-12-week second-dose recipients were combined. Study results and limitations: When two AZD1222 doses had been given, Spike-specific TCR breadth and depth rose.

Sequencing used immunoSEQ multiplex PCR; TCRdb keeps in-frame clones, though not all of them. The table lists around 140,000 clones, 80% to 95% of them singletons. This CDR3 is built from 15 residues. V was clipped by 4 bases and J by 5 bases; unmatched bases: 6. Germline V lookup: CDR1 MNHEY, CDR2 SVGAGI. A remark on this clone: No antigen is known for it.

V gene TRBV6-5 combines with J gene TRBJ2-1; TRBD1 aligns across 9 bases. This TCR was sampled from an adult in good health. The specimen was peripheral blood, collected on day 0 of AZD1222 vaccination. The CDR3 sequence is CASSLEQGANNEQFF. The CDR3 nucleotides are TGTGCCAGCAGTTTAGAACAGGGGGCTAACAATGAGCAGTTCTTC.